A single sample is the source of the 10 T cell receptor beta chains below, sequenced in a study of blood T cell repertoires in COVID-19. Repertoires were generated with immunoSEQ multiplex PCR, while TCRdb's copy carries only in-frame clones and drops some. The repertoire has 180,000 or so clones, approximately 80% of them found once; the top ten carry around 7%. Source material: peripheral blood. The receptors were gathered from a woman aged 40 to 55 with COVID-19, enrolled during active disease.

The CDR3 DNA sequence: TGTGCCAGTCGCCCGACCGCGGGCCGTGAAAAACTGTTTTTT. Its translation is CASRPTAGREKLFF. The chain recombines TRBV19 with TRBJ1-4; the D is unclear. Looked up from germline, CDR1 is LNHDA and CDR2 is SQIVND (reference sequence). This CDR3 has 14 amino acids. V lost 8 bases to trimming and J lost 7 bases, with 17 bases between them.

The rearrangement uses TRBV5-1 and TRBJ1-5; TRBD1 is a possible D gene (5 bases). This CDR3 has 16 amino acids. V gave up 1 base and J gave up 0 bases, with 11 bases separating them. Per germline, CDR1 SGHRS and CDR2 YFSETQ. The CDR3 region is CASSLWGDPSNQPQHF. The CDR3 DNA follows: TGCGCCAGCAGCTTGTGGGGGGACCCTAGCAATCAGCCCCAGCATTTT.

The chain employs TRBV5-6 and TRBJ1-6; D is ambiguous. The CDR3 is 17 residues long. Germline V gene sequence: CDR1 SGHDT, CDR2 YYEEEE. The V and J ends lost 4 bases and 0 bases respectively, with 14 bases between them. CDR3 DNA: TGTGCCAGCAGCCCCCCCCCTGGCAGCTCCTATAATTCACCCCTCCACTTT. Its protein is CASSPPPGSSYNSPLHF.

The V and J genes are TRBV5-5 and TRBJ2-5; tentative D call: TRBD1 (7 bases). V dropped 3 bases and J dropped 2 bases, with 14 bases sitting between them. This CDR3 comprises 15 residues. CDR1 is SGHKS, CDR2 YYEKEE, per germline (reference sequence). The CDR3 region is CASSSSGGLQETQYF. In DNA, the CDR3 is TGTGCCAGCAGCTCCTCAGGGGGGCTACAAGAGACCCAGTACTTC.

This sequence joins TRBV11-2 and TRBJ2-7; 12 bases fit TRBD2. CDR1 and CDR2 (germline): SGHAT, FQNNGV. The CDR3 is 17 amino acids. The junction had 10 bases not matched to a gene; V was cut back by 1 base and J by 6 bases. The CDR3 DNA follows: TGTGCCAGCAGCTTAGGACTAGCGGGAGTTCGGGGAGGCGAGCAGTACTTC. As protein: CASSLGLAGVRGGEQYF. Together with reference TRBV11-2 and TRBJ2-7, the CDR3 gives the full variable domain: EAGVAQSPRYKIIEKRQSVAFWCNPISGHATLYWYQQILGQGPKLLIQFQNNGVVDDSQLPKDRFSAERLKGVDSTLKIQPAKLEDSAVYLCASSLGLAGVRGGEQYFGPGTRLTVT.

The sample holds a few counts of this clone. The rearrangement uses TRBV2 and TRBJ1-3; D remains ambiguous. V gave up 3 bases and J gave up 2 bases, with 5 bases separating them. The CDR3 is 13 amino acids. Germline V gene lookup returns CDR1 SNHLY and CDR2 FYNNEI. In DNA form, the CDR3 reads TGTGCCAGCAGTGAGTCTGCTGGAAACACCATATATTTT. Translating it yields CASSESAGNTIYF. The complete variable domain, with remaining parts taken from reference TRBV2 and TRBJ1-3, reads EPEVTQTPSHQVTQMGQEVILRCVPISNHLYFYWYRQILGQKVEFLVSFYNNEISEKSEIFDDQFSVERPDGSNFTLKIRSTKLEDSAMYFCASSESAGNTIYFGEGSWLTVV.

This clone has a handful of counts. The chain couples TRBV27 to TRBJ2-6, with TRBD1 matching over 10 bases. V lost 5 bases and J lost 13; bases outside the gene matches: 8. Germline assignment: CDR1 MNHEY and CDR2 SMNVEV (reference sequence). The CDR3 spans 14 residues. The CDR3 bases are TGTGCCAGCAGTGGGAGGACAGGGGGTATAGTCCTGACTTTC. Amino acid sequence: CASSGRTGGIVLTF.

This chain connects TRBV7-4 to TRBJ1-4; D remains unclear. Per the germline V gene, CDR1 is SGHVT and CDR2 is SQSDAQ. The CDR3 length is 15 residues. Trimming removed 4 bases from V and 0 bases from J, with 9 bases in between. The CDR3 DNA follows: TGTGCCAGCAGCTCCCCAAATGCAACTAATGAAAAACTGTTTTTT. Its protein is CASSSPNATNEKLFF.

The V gene is TRBV18, the J gene TRBJ1-2; the match to TRBD1 covers 7 bases. The V gene's germline CDR1 is KGHSH and CDR2 LQKENI. CDR3 length equals 14 residues. The ends lost 3 bases at V and 3 bases at J; junction bases unmatched: 4. CDR3 nucleotides: TGTGCCAGCTCACCCCAGGACAGGTACTATGGCTACACCTTC. It codes for CASSPQDRYYGYTF.

The chain employs TRBV10-3 and TRBJ1-3, with D tentatively TRBD1 (5 bases). The V and J ends lost 3 bases and 0 bases respectively, with 12 bases between them. CDR3 size: 16 residues. The germline CDR1 and CDR2 sequences are ENHRY and SYGVKD. DNA of the CDR3: TGTGCCATCAGTGACCCAGGGAAGAGCTCTGGAAACACCATATATTTT. It yields the protein CAISDPGKSSGNTIYF.